These 32 T cell receptor beta chains were sequenced from one sample in a study of beta chain features in type 1 diabetes. The study reverse transcribed the entire isolated RNA, so it sequenced expressed TCRB transcripts. The repertoire was sequenced with immunoSEQ multiplex PCR; TCRdb's copy has only in-frame clones and lacks some. The sample includes about 220,000 clones, roughly a tenth of them seen just once. The material sequenced was central memory CD4+ T cells from blood. These receptors all stem from a man in his late teens or twenties in good health.

A few counts support this clone. CDR3 protein: CAWRGLADRSSYNEQFF. The CDR3 coding sequence is TGTGCCTGGAGGGGACTAGCGGACCGGAGCTCCTACAATGAGCAGTTCTTC. The chain has TRBV30 and TRBJ2-1; 11 nucleotides line up with TRBD2. V trimming: 3 bases; J trimming: 0 bases; junction bases outside the gene matches: 7. There are 17 residues in the CDR3. Germline V CDR1 and CDR2: GTSNPN, SVGIG (reference sequence).

The rearrangement links TRBV2 to TRBJ2-1; the D gene is possibly TRBD2 (6 bases). Trimming pared 3 bases from V and 0 bases from J, leaving 6 bases between. Germline-derived CDR1 and CDR2 are SNHLY and FYNNEI. This CDR3 contains 14 residues. The DNA of the CDR3 is TGTGCCAGCAGTGATAGCGGCTCCTACAATGAGCAGTTCTTC. Translation: CASSDSGSYNEQFF.

The gene calls are TRBV15 and TRBJ2-5; D possibly corresponds to TRBD2 (6 bases). Looked up from germline, CDR1 is LNHNV and CDR2 is YYDKDF (reference sequence). The CDR3 totals 19 residues. The germline V and J ends were trimmed by 2 bases and 1 base, with 23 bases remaining between them. CDR3 nucleotide sequence: TGTGCCACCAGCAGACAGCTCCGGCTGGACGGGGGAAGCCAAGAGACCCAGTACTTC. Translation gives CATSRQLRLDGGSQETQYF.

This clone came up a few times. The chain uses TRBV27 and TRBJ1-1; D is perhaps TRBD1 (6 bases). The CDR3 has 14 amino acids. The germline gives CDR1 MNHEY, CDR2 SMNVEV (reference sequence). V lost 5 bases to trimming and J lost 4 bases, with 14 bases between them. CDR3 DNA: TGTGCCAGCAGTCGCGGAGGGGGGATCACTGAAGCTTTCTTT. Its translation is CASSRGGGITEAFF.

This clone was observed a handful of times. The V call is TRBV5-1, the J call TRBJ1-1, with unresolved D. V was cut by 1 base and J by 1 base, with 11 bases left in between. This CDR3 spans 15 amino acids. CDR1 SGHRS and CDR2 YFSETQ come from the germline V gene. In DNA, the CDR3 is TGCGCCAGCAGCTTGTCTCCAGTCTCGAACACTGAAGCTTTCTTT. Amino acid sequence: CASSLSPVSNTEAFF. The full variable domain, completed using reference TRBV5-1 and TRBJ1-1, is KAGVTQTPRYLIKTRGQQVTLSCSPISGHRSVSWYQQTPGQGLQFLFEYFSETQRNKGNFPGRFSGRQFSNSRSEMNVSTLELGDSALYLCASSLSPVSNTEAFFGQGTRLTVV.

The CDR3 is CASSPTRGVGYTF. CDR3 DNA: TGTGCCAGCAGTCCCACCCGGGGCGTCGGCTACACCTTC. The chain links TRBV6-5 to TRBJ1-2; D possibly corresponds to TRBD1 (5 bases). Germline V gene data show CDR1 as MNHEY and CDR2 as SVGAGI. This CDR3 has 13 amino acids. V lost 5 bases, J lost 8 bases, and 15 bases lay in between.

To note about this clone: A much larger clone differs from this one at a single base, so this may be a read error. Other DNA variants within this sample encode the same CDR3. The chain is built from TRBV5-1 and TRBJ2-1; TRBD1 or TRBD2 may be the D gene (5 bases each). Germline CDR1 is SGHRS and CDR2 is YFSETQ. This CDR3 is built from 16 residues. The ends were cut back, 0 bases at V and 0 bases at J, with 10 bases in the middle. The CDR3 reads CASSLAPGSSYNEQFF. For the CDR3, the DNA is TGCGCCAGCAGCTTGGCGCCAGGGAGCTCCTACAATGAGCAGTTCTTC.

This clone was seen many times. The J gene is TRBJ2-7, the V gene TRBV21-1; TRBD1 is taken as the D call from the table, unchecked against the DNA. TRBV21-1 is noted as a pseudogene. The CDR3 contains 17 residues. In nucleotides, the CDR3 is TGTGCCAGCAGCAAAGCAGGACAGGGGGTGCCCTCCTACGAGCAGTACTTC. Amino acid sequence: CASSKAGQGVPSYEQYF.

This clone was observed a few times. The genes are TRBV29-1 and TRBJ2-5; D ambiguous. Germline V gene lookup returns CDR1 SQVTM and CDR2 ANQGSEA. V was pared by 2 bases and J by 5 bases, with 9 bases between. The CDR3 sequence is 12 residues long. The CDR3 protein is CSVESVGETQYF. The DNA for the CDR3 is TGCAGCGTTGAAAGCGTTGGGGAGACCCAGTACTTC.

V and J are TRBV27 and TRBJ2-6, with D tentatively TRBD1 (5 bases). The CDR3 covers 14 residues. CDR1 MNHEY and CDR2 SMNVEV come from the germline V gene (reference sequence). V was pared by 6 bases and J by 0 bases, with 6 bases between. CDR3 in amino acids: CASRTGSGANVLTF. The CDR3 DNA follows: TGTGCCAGCAGAACAGGCTCTGGGGCCAACGTCCTGACTTTC.

J is TRBJ2-7 and V is TRBV6-6, with 10 bases aligning to TRBD1. The CDR3 length is 15 residues. V trimming: 6 bases; J trimming: 2 bases; junction bases outside the gene matches: 7. Germline V gene lookup returns CDR1 MNHNY and CDR2 SVGAGI (reference sequence). The CDR3 loop reads CASSSDRGRPYEQYF. The CDR3 DNA is TGTGCCAGCAGCTCTGACAGGGGGCGACCCTACGAGCAGTACTTC.

This clone was seen more than once but under ten times. The chain has TRBV9 and TRBJ2-1, with TRBD2 matching 11 bases. Per the germline V gene, CDR1 is SGDLS and CDR2 is YYNGEE. The J segment lost 4 bases and the V segment lost 3 bases, leaving 9 bases of the junction unmatched. CDR3 length equals 17 residues. CDR3: CASSAVWASGGYNEQFF. The CDR3 DNA sequence: TGTGCCAGCAGCGCCGTTTGGGCTAGCGGGGGGTACAATGAGCAGTTCTTC. The variable domain in full, completed from reference TRBV9 and TRBJ2-1, reads DSGVTQTPKHLITATGQRVTLRCSPRSGDLSVYWYQQSLDQGLQFLIQYYNGEERAKGNILERFSAQQFPDLHSELNLSSLELGDSALYFCASSAVWASGGYNEQFFGPGTRLTVL.

This clone was observed a handful of times. This chain joins TRBV29-1 and TRBJ1-2, with 9 bases matching TRBD1. Germline V gene lookup returns CDR1 SQVTM and CDR2 ANQGSEA. The junction had 5 bases not matched to a gene; V was cut back by 6 bases and J by 3 bases. The length of the CDR3 is 13 residues. In DNA form, the CDR3 reads TGCAGCGTCGGCAGGGACAGGGACTATGGCTACACCTTC. The encoded protein is CSVGRDRDYGYTF. The full variable domain, completed using reference TRBV29-1 and TRBJ1-2, is SAVISQKPSRDICQRGTSLTIQCQVDSQVTMMFWYRQQPGQSLTLIATANQGSEATYESGFVIDKFPISRPNLTFSTLTVSNMSPEDSSIYLCSVGRDRDYGYTFGSGTRLTVV.

This clone was counted at least ten times. The chain links TRBV10-3 to TRBJ1-5, with no clear D. This CDR3 region has 11 residues. Germline values: CDR1 ENHRY, CDR2 SYGVKD. V was clipped by 8 bases and J by 9 bases, with 11 bases between them. The CDR3 loop reads CAIPRVVPQHF. The CDR3 DNA reads TGTGCCATCCCCAGAGTAGTGCCCCAGCATTTT.

This rearrangement joins TRBV5-4 to TRBJ2-7, with D maybe TRBD2 (5 bases). CDR3 length: 13 amino acids. In germline, CDR1 is SGHNT, CDR2 YYREEE (reference sequence). V was pared by 3 bases and J by 5 bases, with 12 bases between. The CDR3 nucleotides read TGTGCCAGCAGCTCGCGGGCCGTAAACGAGCAGTACTTC. Its translation: CASSSRAVNEQYF.

This clone was observed a few times. The rearrangement joins TRBV5-1 to TRBJ2-3; TRBD2 aligns across 7 bases. Germline V gene sequence: CDR1 SGHRS, CDR2 YFSETQ. The CDR3 consists of 17 residues. V lost 4 bases to trimming and J lost 3 bases; unmatched junction nucleotides: 14. Written as DNA, the CDR3 is TGCGCCAGCAGCCAACCATCTAGCGGAGGGTTAACAGATACGCAGTATTTT. It yields the protein CASSQPSSGGLTDTQYF.

This clone has a count of ten or more. The V and J genes are TRBV7-2 and TRBJ2-2; TRBD2 might be the D (5 bases). The V gene lost 1 base and the J gene lost 4 bases, with 10 bases spanning the gap. CDR1 SGHTA and CDR2 FQGNSA come from the germline V gene. CDR3 length equals 15 residues. The CDR3 sequence: CASSLGGGITGELFF. CDR3 in DNA: TGTGCCAGCAGCTTAGGAGGAGGTATCACCGGGGAGCTGTTTTTT.

This clone was seen once. The V call is TRBV9, the J call TRBJ2-3; 7 bases map to TRBD2. Trimming cost V 2 bases and J 0 bases; bases outside gene matches: 0. CDR1 is SGDLS, CDR2 YYNGEE, per germline. The CDR3 is 14 residues long. The CDR3 loop is CASSVSGSTDTQYF. The DNA for the CDR3 is TGTGCCAGCAGCGTTAGCGGGAGCACAGATACGCAGTATTTT.

The sample holds a few counts of this clone. The V and J genes are TRBV5-1 and TRBJ2-3; TRBD2 agrees at 9 bases. This CDR3 region has 16 residues. J gave up 2 bases and V 0 bases, and 4 bases lay outside the gene matches. Germline V gene lookup returns CDR1 SGHRS and CDR2 YFSETQ. The chain's CDR3 is CASSLDPSGITDTQYF. CDR3 nucleotide sequence: TGCGCCAGCAGCTTGGATCCTAGCGGGATCACAGATACGCAGTATTTT. The full variable domain, completed using reference TRBV5-1 and TRBJ2-3, is KAGVTQTPRYLIKTRGQQVTLSCSPISGHRSVSWYQQTPGQGLQFLFEYFSETQRNKGNFPGRFSGRQFSNSRSEMNVSTLELGDSALYLCASSLDPSGITDTQYFGPGTRLTVL.

J is TRBJ2-7 and V is TRBV7-2; 8 positions match TRBD1. Germline values: CDR1 SGHTA, CDR2 FQGNSA. The trim removed 2 bases at V and 5 bases at J, leaving 8 bases unmatched. The CDR3 spans 15 residues. This CDR3 is CASSLNFRGRDEQYF. Written as DNA, the CDR3 is TGTGCCAGCAGCTTAAACTTCAGGGGGCGCGACGAGCAGTACTTC.

This clone has just a few counts. This CDR3 is missing its conserved last phenylalanine or tryptophan, likely due to a read error. The DNA is omitted, as the CDR3 cannot be located on it reliably, and the CDR3 follows TCRdb's listing. CDR3 region: CASSIVQDGSG. The V call is TRBV19, the J call TRBJ1-2. CDR1 LNHDA and CDR2 SQIVND come from the germline V gene (reference sequence). The CDR3 spans 11 amino acids, including both terminal residues.

CDR3 nucleotide sequence: TGCGCCAGCAGCCGAGGCGGGACAGAAGAGACCCAGTACTTC. Encoded protein: CASSRGGTEETQYF. V gene TRBV5-1 combines with J gene TRBJ2-5; D is perhaps TRBD1 (7 bases). The CDR3 consists of 14 residues. The V and J ends lost 4 bases and 3 bases respectively, with 13 bases between them. Germline V gives CDR1 SGHRS, CDR2 YFSETQ.

This clone was seen only once. The chain is built from TRBV5-1 and TRBJ2-1, with TRBD2 as a possible D gene (5 bases). The germline V gene has CDR1 SGHRS and CDR2 YFSETQ. Trimming left V 5 bases short and J 6 bases short, with 6 bases between. The CDR3 runs 11 residues. Here the CDR3 DNA reads TGCGCCAGCAGAGAGGGCAATGAGCAGTTCTTC. Protein: CASREGNEQFF.

In its sample, this clone was seen a few times. The V gene is TRBV27, the J gene TRBJ2-7, with 7 bases matching TRBD1. The V and J ends lost 6 bases and 2 bases, in that order; junction bases with no gene match: 10. Germline CDR1 reads MNHEY; CDR2 reads SMNVEV (reference sequence). This CDR3 comprises 15 residues. CDR3 DNA: TGTGCCAGCAGACTCGACAGGGTCAAAACCTACGAGCAGTACTTC. Protein product: CASRLDRVKTYEQYF.

In this sample, this clone turned up a few times. V usage is TRBV7-2 and J usage is TRBJ2-7; 7 bases match TRBD1. V lost 8 bases, J lost 4 bases, and 14 bases stayed unmatched. CDR1 SGHTA and CDR2 FQGNSA come from the germline V gene. This CDR3 has 15 residues. CDR3 sequence: CASATGPDTNYEQYF. CDR3 sequence (DNA): TGTGCCAGCGCGACAGGGCCCGATACCAATTACGAGCAGTACTTC.

The gene calls are TRBV6-1 and TRBJ2-7, with 11 bases aligning to TRBD2. CDR1 and CDR2 (germline): MNHNS, SASEGT. V shed 3 bases, J shed 3 bases, and the junction held 1 base outside the gene matches. This CDR3 has 14 amino acids. In nucleotides, the CDR3 is TGTGCCAGCAGTGACCTAGCGGGAGGCTACGAGCAGTACTTC. Translated, it gives CASSDLAGGYEQYF.

There are a few counts of this clone. The chain uses TRBV28 and TRBJ2-4; D unresolved. The CDR3 consists of 16 residues. Trimming took 6 bases from V and 1 from J, leaving 16 bases between them. The germline CDR1 and CDR2 sequences are MDHEN and SYDVKM. The CDR3 coding sequence is TGTGCCAGCAGGACCTCAGCAGCGCAGGCCAAAAACATTCAGTACTTC. It is translated as CASRTSAAQAKNIQYF.

The chain links TRBV6-6 to TRBJ2-7; TRBD1 matches at 11 bases. J lost 4 bases, V lost 5 bases, and 7 bases had no gene match. CDR1 and CDR2 (germline): MNHNY, SVGAGI (reference sequence). The CDR3 runs 15 residues. CDR3 protein: CASSPPGTGGYEQYF. Written as DNA, the CDR3 is TGTGCCAGCAGTCCGCCGGGGACAGGGGGATACGAGCAGTACTTC.

CDR3 residues: CASSQAAGYEKLFF. As DNA, the CDR3 is TGCGCCAGCAGCCAAGCGGCCGGTTATGAAAAACTGTTTTTT. The rearrangement uses TRBV4-1 and TRBJ1-4; D is unresolved. This CDR3 comprises 14 residues. The V and J ends lost 1 base and 6 bases respectively, with 9 bases between them. Germline lookup yields CDR1 MGHRA and CDR2 YSYEKL.

This sequence joins TRBV2 and TRBJ2-1; TRBD2 agrees at 9 bases. Germline V gene data show CDR1 as SNHLY and CDR2 as FYNNEI. J was trimmed by 5 bases and V by 1 base; bases with no gene match: 3. The CDR3 spans 15 residues. CDR3 DNA: TGTGCCAGCAGTGAAGTACTAGCGGGTGACAATGAGCAGTTCTTC. This encodes CASSEVLAGDNEQFF. The whole variable domain, filled in from reference TRBV2 and TRBJ2-1, reads EPEVTQTPSHQVTQMGQEVILRCVPISNHLYFYWYRQILGQKVEFLVSFYNNEISEKSEIFDDQFSVERPDGSNFTLKIRSTKLEDSAMYFCASSEVLAGDNEQFFGPGTRLTVL.

In this sample, this clone turned up a few times. The sample contains more than one DNA sequence encoding this CDR3. The J gene is TRBJ1-1, the V gene TRBV20-1; tentatively, D is TRBD1 (6 bases). Germline lookup yields CDR1 DFQATT and CDR2 SNEGSKA (reference sequence). CDR3 size: 11 residues. The chain's CDR3 is CRGQGNTEAFF. CDR3 bases: TGCAGGGGACAAGGGAACACTGAAGCTTTCTTT.

In this sample, this clone turned up many times. The genes are TRBV5-6 and TRBJ2-3; 10 bases align to TRBD2. In germline, CDR1 is SGHDT, CDR2 YYEEEE. The CDR3 has 17 residues. V trimming: 3 bases; J trimming: 2 bases; junction bases outside the gene matches: 9. This chain's CDR3 is CASSSYEREGLTDTQYF. The CDR3, as DNA: TGTGCCAGCAGCTCGTACGAGCGGGAGGGCCTCACAGATACGCAGTATTTT.